The 2 T cell receptor beta chains listed next were all sequenced from one sample in a study of blood T cell repertoires in COVID-19. Data came from immunoSEQ multiplex PCR; TCRdb stores just in-frame clones and leaves some out. In the table there are 75,000 to 100,000 clones, approximately 86% of which are singletons. Sequenced: peripheral blood. These receptors were obtained from a man older than 75 with acute or convalescent COVID-19.

The V call is TRBV2, the J call TRBJ1-2, with TRBD1 identical over 11 bases. The CDR3 runs to 15 residues. Germline V lookup: CDR1 SNHLY, CDR2 FYNNEI. J lost 3 bases, V lost 8 bases, and 8 bases had no gene match. The chain's CDR3 is CASRTGGAGDYGYTF. The CDR3 nucleotides are TGTGCCAGCCGGACAGGGGGCGCCGGCGACTATGGCTACACCTTC.

V gene TRBV5-1 combines with J gene TRBJ2-7; D may be TRBD1 (5 bases). The V end lost 5 bases, the J end lost 0 bases, and 12 bases lay between the germline ends. Germline V gives CDR1 SGHRS, CDR2 YFSETQ. The CDR3 is 14 amino acids. The CDR3, as DNA: TGCGCCAGCAGTGCGGACACCTTCTCCTACGAGCAGTACTTC. As protein: CASSADTFSYEQYF.